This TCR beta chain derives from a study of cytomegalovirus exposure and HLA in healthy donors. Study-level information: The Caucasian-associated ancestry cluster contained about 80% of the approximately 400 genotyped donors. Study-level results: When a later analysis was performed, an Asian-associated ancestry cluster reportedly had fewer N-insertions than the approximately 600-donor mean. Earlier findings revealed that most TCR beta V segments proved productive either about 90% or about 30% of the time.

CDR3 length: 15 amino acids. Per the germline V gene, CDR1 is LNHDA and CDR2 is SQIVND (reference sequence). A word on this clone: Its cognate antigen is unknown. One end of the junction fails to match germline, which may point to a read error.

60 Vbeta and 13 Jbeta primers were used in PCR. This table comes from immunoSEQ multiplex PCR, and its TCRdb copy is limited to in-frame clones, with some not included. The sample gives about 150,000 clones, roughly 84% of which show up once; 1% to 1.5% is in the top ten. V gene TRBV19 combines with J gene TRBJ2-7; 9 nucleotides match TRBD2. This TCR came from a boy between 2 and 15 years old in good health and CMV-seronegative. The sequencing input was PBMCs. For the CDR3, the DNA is TGTGCCAGCAGTATGGTCGCTAGCGGGACTTACGAGCAGTACTTC. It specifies CASSMVASGTYEQYF.